This section outlines one TCR beta chain sequence together with its context. The target antigen is unknown. Germline trimming cut 3 bases from V and 4 bases from J; bases unmatched to any gene: 16. This CDR3 comprises 18 residues. Germline CDR1 is LNHDA and CDR2 is SQIVND (reference sequence). The sample comes from a study of OX40 agonist ivuxolimab in advanced cancers. General study findings and limits: CD8+ T cells averaged more expanded clones than CD4+. Antigen targets of the expanded peripheral T cells went undetermined.

Data came from immunoSEQ multiplex PCR; TCRdb stores just in-frame clones and leaves some out. The sample carries approximately 46,000 clones, more than 75% recorded once. The starting material was CD4+ or CD8+ T cells sorted from blood, obtained in a trial of the OX40 agonist ivuxolimab. The TCR was taken from an adult with an advanced solid tumor such as melanoma, head and neck, liver or kidney cancer. The chain joins TRBV19 to TRBJ2-7; 9 positions agree with TRBD1. The CDR3 loop reads CASSMGTGNRRESYEQYF. The CDR3 nucleotides are TGTGCCAGTAGTATGGGGACAGGGAACAGGCGGGAGAGTTACGAGCAGTACTTC.